This entry features one TCR beta chain sequence. Its matching antigen is unknown. From germline, CDR1 is SGHRS and CDR2 YFSETQ. The V gene end was trimmed by 5 bases and the J gene end by 0 bases; junction bases not matched to a gene: 14. This CDR3 is 18 amino acids long. The record originates from a study of blood T cells in healthy people across ages. Broader study findings: Considered underestimates were the diversity estimates obtained from one million T cells.

Using a J-beta primer mix together with a sample-barcoded 5' primer, a second PCR was run for roughly 7 to 12 cycles. TCRdb passed the 5' RACE reads through MiXCR, listing each CDR3 protein once. The data hold fewer than 2,000,000 distinct CDR3 sequences, with approximately 40% observed a single time. The receptor was isolated from a human donor in good health. The sequenced material came from blood. The chain carries TRBV5-1 and TRBJ2-5, with 9 bases aligning to TRBD2. The DNA for the CDR3 is TGCGCCAGCAGACGTTGGGATGGTAGCGGGGGCCACCAAGAGACCCAGTACTTC. The encoded protein is CASRRWDGSGGHQETQYF.